Listed below are T cell receptor beta chains from one sample, sequenced in a study of technical replicates of blood from several donors. Data came from immunoSEQ multiplex PCR; TCRdb stores just in-frame clones and leaves some out. Among tens of thousands of clones listed, around 94% were seen once. Material for sequencing was T cells isolated from PBMCs. Source of these receptors: a human donor in good health. The conserved cysteine and the conserved F or W are not part of the CDR3 here.

v_call cdr3_aa
TRBV19 ASSILQEDSNQPQH
TRBV6-5 ASSGRGQAF
TRBV1 TSSQEGLAGNDDEQF
TRBV14 ARPFGGNEQF
TRBV5-8 ASSMGQGNYGYT
TRBV6-5 ASGGLAGFTGELF
TRBV27 ASRLQGALSYNEQF
TRBV10-1 ASTGTSGPKGDTQY
TRBV6-6 ASTPEVAAYEQY
TRBV15 ATSRVITGGGTGELF
TRBV18 ASSPLPGGVNNEQF
TRBV6-5 ASSLAGTGGTDTQY
TRBV7-3 ASSLILATSYNEQF
TRBV7-3 ASSFVPKNNEQF
TRBV6-5 ASAWAGNSEQY
TRBV27 ASSLVPSGTDTQY
TRBV19 ASTLKRGEKLF
TRBV2 ASRLTSYEQY
TRBV9 ASSRRRGVDGYT
TRBV4-1 ASSQAGYVSNQPQH
TRBV28 ASFPAWTSNQPQH
TRBV7-9 ASSLARGLYNEQF
TRBV19 ASTGGTGQLNQPQH
TRBV6-1 ASKAQGDSGELF
TRBV5-6 ASSPGQFFGTEAF
TRBV4-3 ASSQDSGGGRQPQH
TRBV18 ASSPLAETGYT
TRBV7-9 ASIRRENTEAF
TRBV5-1 ASSPGEWNQPQH